This T cell receptor beta chain was captured by sequencing in a study of cytomegalovirus exposure and HLA in healthy donors. Background on the study: Previous work identified 90 million to 130 million unique TCR beta sequences from around 200 million T cells. Study conclusions and caveats: There were 150 to 200 TCR beta chains listed as cytomegalovirus-associated. Per a prior analysis, the majority of TCR beta V segments were productive roughly 87% or roughly 30% of the time.

Donors sampled were nominally healthy, though unrecorded immune exposures were likely. The PCR used 60 Vbeta and 13 Jbeta primers. Produced via immunoSEQ multiplex PCR; TCRdb's table is partial and in-frame only. The sample comprises 200,000 to 250,000 clones, around 80% of which are singletons, and 0.55% to 0.75% rests with the top ten. Comment on this clone: What it binds is not known.

The germline V gene has CDR1 ENHRY and CDR2 SYGVKD. The CDR3 has 13 residues. The V segment lost 4 bases and the J segment 3 bases; nucleotides outside the gene matches: 2. V and J are TRBV10-3 and TRBJ2-5; 7 bases line up with TRBD1. The sequencing sample was made of PBMCs. The source is a man younger than 30 in good health and CMV-seronegative. The chain's CDR3 is CAISGQGEETQYF. CDR3 DNA: TGTGCCATCAGTGGTCAGGGGGAAGAGACCCAGTACTTC.